The 25 T cell receptor beta chains below were found in one sample sequenced in a study of blood T cell repertoires in COVID-19. Profiling relied on immunoSEQ multiplex PCR, and the TCRdb table lists in-frame clones only, not all of them. The profile covers around 200,000 clones, with roughly 90% appearing a single time and around 4.5% taken by the ten largest. The sequencing sample was made of PBMCs or T cells enriched from blood (not recorded which). The source is a woman aged 25-40 years who had been exposed to COVID-19.

V usage is TRBV2 and J usage is TRBJ1-1, with 8 bases aligning to TRBD1. Trimming cost V 7 bases and J 1 base; bases outside gene matches: 2. Germline CDR1 and CDR2: SNHLY and FYNNEI. The CDR3 consists of 13 residues. The DNA of the CDR3 is TGTGCCAGCACCGACAGGGGGAACACTGAAGCTTTCTTT. This sequence encodes CASTDRGNTEAFF.

Only a few counts were recorded for this clone. The sample holds other DNA sequences that translate to the same CDR3. The V call is TRBV5-1, the J call TRBJ1-4; TRBD1 matches at 7 bases. In germline, CDR1 is SGHRS, CDR2 YFSETQ. The length of the CDR3 is 16 residues. Trimming cost V 4 bases and J 0 bases; bases outside gene matches: 6. CDR3 sequence reads: CASSLGTVPTNEKLFF. CDR3 DNA: TGCGCCAGCAGCCTGGGGACAGTTCCAACTAATGAAAAACTGTTTTTT.

The chain carries TRBV29-1 and TRBJ2-7, with D unresolved. Germline CDR1 is SQVTM and CDR2 is ANQGSEA. Trimming took 0 bases from V and 0 from J, leaving 9 bases between them. The CDR3 is 14 amino acids. Written as DNA, the CDR3 is TGCAGCGTTGAAGATACAGCCAGCTCCTACGAGCAGTACTTC. Its translation is CSVEDTASSYEQYF.

The rearrangement uses TRBV9 and TRBJ1-2; D is possibly TRBD1 (6 bases). V was shortened by 0 bases and J by 4 bases, with 10 bases between the two germline ends. This CDR3 has 14 amino acids. Germline CDR1 reads SGDLS; CDR2 reads YYNGEE. CDR3 region: CASSVALQGYGYTF. DNA of the CDR3: TGTGCCAGCAGCGTAGCGTTACAGGGCTATGGCTACACCTTC.

The chain uses TRBV7-6 and TRBJ1-6, with D possibly matching TRBD1 (5 bases). This CDR3 is built from 14 residues. Per germline, CDR1 SGHVS and CDR2 FNYEAQ. Deletions cut 4 bases from V and 7 bases from J, with 11 bases between. The chain's CDR3 is CASSYRSSNSPLHF. The CDR3, as DNA: TGTGCCAGCAGCTACAGGAGTTCCAATTCACCCCTCCACTTT.

CDR3 loop: CASMQTGVNEQYF. As DNA, the CDR3 is TGTGCCAGCATGCAGACAGGGGTGAACGAGCAGTACTTC. The rearrangement joins TRBV5-4 to TRBJ2-7, with TRBD1 identical over 8 bases. This CDR3 contains 13 residues. From germline, CDR1 is SGHNT and CDR2 YYREEE (reference sequence). V was pared by 6 bases and J by 5 bases, with 7 bases of the junction left unmatched.

This rearrangement joins TRBV11-2 to TRBJ2-3, with TRBD1 matching 12 bases. Trimming cost V 4 bases and J 3 bases; bases outside gene matches: 8. The CDR3 contains 17 residues. Germline values: CDR1 SGHAT, CDR2 FQNNGV. The CDR3 DNA follows: TGTGCCAGCAGCTCCCGGGACAGGGGGCCCCGGACAGATACGCAGTATTTT. It translates to CASSSRDRGPRTDTQYF.

The chain combines TRBV19 with TRBJ1-5; TRBD1 agrees at 8 bases. Trimming removed 7 bases from V and 3 bases from J; junction bases left unmatched: 8. This CDR3 spans 15 amino acids. The germline CDR1 and CDR2 sequences are LNHDA and SQIVND (reference sequence). The CDR3, as DNA: TGTGCCAGTACCTTACTGGGACAGGACAATCAGCCCCAGCATTTT. Translating it yields CASTLLGQDNQPQHF.

V usage is TRBV25-1 and J usage is TRBJ1-6; D ambiguous. The CDR3 spans 15 residues. Germline CDR1 MGHDK, CDR2 SYGVNS. V shed 3 bases and J shed 9 bases, with 15 bases lying between them. CDR3 DNA sequence: TGTGCCAGCAGTGATGAGGCGGGCTTTGGTTCACCCCTCCACTTT. Protein: CASSDEAGFGSPLHF. Full variable domain (outside the CDR3, taken from reference TRBV25-1 and TRBJ1-6): EADIYQTPRYLVIGTGKKITLECSQTMGHDKMYWYQQDPGMELHLIHYSYGVNSTEKGDLSSESTVSRIRTEHFPLTLESARPSHTSQYLCASSDEAGFGSPLHFGNGTRLTVT.

This chain links TRBV18 with TRBJ1-1, with 7 bases fitting TRBD1. CDR1 and CDR2 from the germline V gene are KGHSH and LQKENI. The junction had 7 bases not matched to a gene; V was cut back by 6 bases and J by 6 bases. This CDR3 comprises 13 residues. The CDR3 here is CASSPDRSAEAFF. In nucleotides, the CDR3 is TGTGCCAGCTCCCCGGACAGGTCGGCTGAAGCTTTCTTT.

V and J are TRBV6-4 and TRBJ1-1; the D gene is possibly TRBD1 (5 bases). The CDR3 is 13 residues long. Germline CDR1 is MRHNA and CDR2 is SNTAGT. Between the trimmed V and J ends, which lost 6 bases and 5 bases, there was a span of 13 bases. The CDR3 bases are TGTGCCAGCAGCGCGGAGGGGTGGACTGAAGCTTTCTTT. It specifies CASSAEGWTEAFF.

This clone came up once. The gene calls are TRBV28 and TRBJ1-2, with TRBD1 matching 9 bases. From germline, CDR1 is MDHEN and CDR2 SYDVKM. With V trimmed by 3 bases and J by 5 bases, 10 bases remained unmatched. The CDR3 covers 16 residues. The CDR3 loop reads CASSFRWDRVGYGYTF. The CDR3 DNA follows: TGTGCCAGCAGTTTCCGCTGGGACAGGGTCGGATATGGCTACACCTTC.

This sequence joins TRBV5-1 and TRBJ1-5; a possible D gene is TRBD1 (5 bases). Between the trimmed V and J ends, which lost 5 bases and 4 bases, there was a span of 13 bases. The germline V gene encodes CDR1 SGHRS and CDR2 YFSETQ. The CDR3 spans 14 residues. The CDR3 reads CASRRDGRNQPQHF. The DNA for the CDR3 is TGCGCCAGCAGGCGGGACGGGCGAAATCAGCCCCAGCATTTT.

The rearrangement links TRBV5-5 to TRBJ1-2, with 7 bases fitting TRBD1. The CDR3 length is 15 residues. Germline V lookup: CDR1 SGHKS, CDR2 YYEKEE (reference sequence). Trimming removed 3 bases from V and 4 bases from J; junction bases left unmatched: 9. The CDR3 is CASSYETGFSYGYTF. In DNA, the CDR3 is TGTGCCAGCAGCTATGAGACAGGGTTTAGCTATGGCTACACCTTC.

This sequence joins TRBV6-6 and TRBJ2-7; 10 positions match TRBD1. J gave up 1 base and V 8 bases, and 8 bases lay outside the gene matches. The CDR3 consists of 15 residues. Germline lookup yields CDR1 MNHNY and CDR2 SVGAGI (reference sequence). CDR3 sequence reads: CASLKGQGSSYEQYF. CDR3 sequence (DNA): TGTGCCAGCCTTAAGGGACAGGGGAGTTCCTACGAGCAGTACTTC.

The chain joins TRBV5-1 to TRBJ2-3; D possibly corresponds to TRBD1 (6 bases). Germline V gene data show CDR1 as SGHRS and CDR2 as YFSETQ. The germline V and J ends were trimmed by 4 bases and 8 bases, with 17 bases remaining between them. The CDR3 covers 14 residues. Here the CDR3 reads CASSRTDWEITQYF. DNA of the CDR3: TGCGCCAGCAGCCGGACAGACTGGGAAATTACGCAGTATTTT.

J is TRBJ2-1 and V is TRBV25-1; 7 nucleotides line up with TRBD2. This CDR3 region has 12 residues. J lost 9 bases, V lost 3 bases, and 2 bases had no gene match. CDR1 MGHDK and CDR2 SYGVNS come from the germline V gene. The CDR3 protein is CASSETSSEQFF. The CDR3, as DNA: TGTGCCAGCAGTGAGACTAGCTCTGAGCAGTTCTTC. The variable domain in full, with the rest retrieved from reference TRBV25-1 and TRBJ2-1, is EADIYQTPRYLVIGTGKKITLECSQTMGHDKMYWYQQDPGMELHLIHYSYGVNSTEKGDLSSESTVSRIRTEHFPLTLESARPSHTSQYLCASSETSSEQFFGPGTRLTVL.

The table lists this clone with a count of one. The chain carries TRBV3-1 (or the pseudogene TRBV3-2) and TRBJ1-1; a weak D match, TRBD1 (5 bases). The CDR3 length is 15 residues. In germline, CDR1 is LGHDT, CDR2 YNNKEL (reference sequence). Trimming pared 0 bases from V and 1 base from J, leaving 9 bases between. In DNA, the CDR3 is TGTGCCAGCAGCCAAGATGCAGGGCCGAACACTGAAGCTTTCTTT. Translating gives CASSQDAGPNTEAFF.

The rearrangement links TRBV5-1 to TRBJ2-5; D is unclear. This CDR3 is 14 amino acids long. V lost 2 bases and J lost 5, with 13 bases in between. Germline CDR1 SGHRS, CDR2 YFSETQ. CDR3 loop: CASSFDSLRETQYF. The CDR3 DNA sequence: TGCGCCAGCAGCTTCGACTCGCTCCGGGAGACCCAGTACTTC.

This chain uses TRBV5-1 with TRBJ1-2; D unresolved. The CDR3 sequence is 12 residues long. V lost 4 bases and J lost 6, with 10 bases in between. CDR1 SGHRS and CDR2 YFSETQ come from the germline V gene. The chain's CDR3 is CASSPDTDGYTF. In DNA, the CDR3 is TGCGCCAGCAGCCCTGACACGGATGGCTACACCTTC.

The sample holds a few counts of this clone. J is TRBJ2-2 and V is TRBV5-6; 8 bases agree with TRBD1. The CDR3 loop spans 16 amino acids. CDR1 is SGHDT, CDR2 YYEEEE, per germline. V shed 1 base and J 1 base; nucleotides not matched to a gene: 3. The CDR3 sequence is CASSLPGTGNTGELFF. The CDR3, as DNA: TGTGCCAGCAGCTTGCCCGGGACAGGGAACACCGGGGAGCTGTTTTTT.

The chain is built from TRBV2 and TRBJ2-7; 9 positions match TRBD1. V was pared by 5 bases and J by 4 bases, with 6 bases of the junction left unmatched. CDR1 and CDR2 from the germline V gene are SNHLY and FYNNEI. This CDR3 region has 14 residues. The CDR3 region is CASSRDRVPYEQYF. CDR3 DNA sequence: TGTGCCAGCAGTCGGGACAGGGTACCTTACGAGCAGTACTTC.

This clone was seen only once. The gene calls are TRBV30 and TRBJ2-2; 8 bases match TRBD2. Trimming took 1 base from V and 8 from J; bases not matched to a gene: 9. CDR1 is GTSNPN, CDR2 SVGIG, per germline (reference sequence). The CDR3 sequence is 15 residues long. Here the CDR3 reads CAWSGLARLGGELFF. In DNA, the CDR3 is TGTGCCTGGAGTGGACTAGCGCGCCTCGGGGGGGAGCTGTTTTTT.

DNA of the CDR3: TGTGCCAGCAGCCAAGGTTCGGGGGTGGAGTATGGCTACACCTTC. Its translation is CASSQGSGVEYGYTF. J is TRBJ1-2 and V is TRBV4-2; maybe TRBD1 (5 bases). The CDR3 is 15 residues long. Germline V CDR1 and CDR2: LGHNA, YNFKEQ. V was clipped by 1 base and J by 5 bases, with 14 bases between them.

The chain couples TRBV5-6 to TRBJ1-5, with D possibly TRBD1 on 5 matching bases. V lost 4 bases and J 1 base, leaving 9 bases between the germline ends. The CDR3 totals 14 residues. Germline V CDR1 and CDR2: SGHDT, YYEEEE. CDR3 DNA: TGTGCCAGCAGCCGTCGACAGAGCAATCAGCCCCAGCATTTT. This codes for CASSRRQSNQPQHF.